This TCR beta chain derives from a study of monozygotic twins with inflammatory bowel disease. Notes on this clonotype: Its antigen is currently unknown.

The CDR3 has 13 amino acids. The template switching step added UMIs that contained a 6-nucleotide sample barcode. cDNA for TCRalpha and TCRbeta was amplified by nested PCRs of 16 then around 9 cycles. No DNA is given; TCRdb re-called the 5' RACE reads and lists each CDR3 protein once. The sample holds 200,000 to 250,000 distinct CDR3 sequences. Findings and limits, study-wide: With inverse Simpson as the measure, TCRbeta diversity was lower in IBD patients than in healthy co-twins.

The source material was blood. The rearrangement links TRBV12-3 or TRBV12-4 to TRBJ1-2; TCRdb designates TRBD1, a call that cannot be tested without DNA. The sequence came from a human donor with ulcerative colitis or Crohn's disease, or a healthy co-twin of an affected twin (not recorded which). The CDR3 region is CASSFGSGDGYTF.